The present entry profiles one T cell receptor beta chain with its context. V was cut by 1 base and J by 6 bases, with 14 bases left in between. The CDR3 runs 15 residues. Germline assignment: CDR1 LGHDT and CDR2 YNNKEL (reference sequence). The data derive from a study of blood T cell repertoires in COVID-19. Study summary: From T cells, B-cell-depleted T cells, or PBMCs came the material, which was cDNA or gDNA.

The protocol was immunoSEQ multiplex PCR, while the TCRdb copy is restricted to in-frame clones and leaves out a portion. The sample consists of 250,000 to 350,000 clones, about 85% of them appearing once. What was sequenced was peripheral blood. This sequence joins TRBV3-1 (or the pseudogene TRBV3-2) and TRBJ2-3; D is unclear. The receptor was derived from a human donor with COVID-19, enrolled during active disease. The donor label of this sample is uncertain. The CDR3, as DNA: TGTGCCAGCAGCCAAGCCGGGTCAACTGGGGATACGCAGTATTTT. Protein product: CASSQAGSTGDTQYF.